A single sample gave rise to the 27 T cell receptor beta chains below, sequenced in a study of cytotoxic CD8 clonotypes in ibrutinib-treated CLL. Clones were sequenced by immunoSEQ multiplex PCR, and TCRdb holds only the in-frame ones, with some missing. The table lists fewer than 45,000 clones, about two thirds of them singletons. This specimen consisted of PBMCs, obtained at disease progression, from a patient treated with ibrutinib. All receptors derive from a human donor with chronic lymphocytic leukemia.

This clone was picked up one time. The V call is TRBV11-2, the J call TRBJ2-5; 13 nucleotides line up with TRBD2. The length of the CDR3 is 17 residues. The ends lost 1 base at V and 3 bases at J; junction bases unmatched: 5. Germline V lookup: CDR1 SGHAT, CDR2 FQNNGV. As DNA, the CDR3 is TGTGCCAGCAGCTTAGGGGGGACTAGCGGGGCTAAAGAGACCCAGTACTTC. Protein product: CASSLGGTSGAKETQYF.

V gene TRBV27 combines with J gene TRBJ2-7, with D possibly TRBD1 on 6 matching bases. Germline CDR1 MNHEY, CDR2 SMNVEV (reference sequence). This CDR3 has 16 amino acids. V lost 2 bases and J 4 bases, leaving 18 bases between the germline ends. The CDR3 nucleotides are TGTGCCAGCAGTTTAGTTATTTTTGGACAGCCGTACGAGCAGTACTTC. Its protein is CASSLVIFGQPYEQYF.

The chain couples TRBV28 to TRBJ2-6; D not resolved. The CDR3 loop spans 17 amino acids. Trimming stripped 5 bases from V and 5 bases from J, with 19 bases between. Germline assignment: CDR1 MDHEN and CDR2 SYDVKM. CDR3: CASSERLTQSRANVLTF. In nucleotides, the CDR3 is TGTGCCAGCAGTGAGCGATTGACACAAAGTCGGGCCAACGTCCTGACTTTC.

The chain links TRBV6-1 to TRBJ1-5; 7 bases fit TRBD1. This CDR3 has 15 residues. The V segment lost 5 bases and the J segment 2 bases; nucleotides outside the gene matches: 6. Germline CDR1 and CDR2: MNHNS and SASEGT. CDR3 sequence reads: CASSPPGQGNQPQHF. CDR3 coding DNA: TGTGCCAGCAGTCCACCAGGACAGGGCAATCAGCCCCAGCATTTT.

The J gene is TRBJ2-1, the V gene TRBV5-1, with 8 bases identical to TRBD2. Germline lookup yields CDR1 SGHRS and CDR2 YFSETQ. CDR3 length: 15 residues. Germline trimming cut 4 bases from V and 6 bases from J; bases unmatched to any gene: 9. CDR3 DNA sequence: TGCGCCAGCAGCCCCGGACTAGCCCAATTCAATGAGCAGTTCTTC. As protein: CASSPGLAQFNEQFF.

In its sample, this clone was seen a few times. The chain employs TRBV19 and TRBJ2-3; 13 nucleotides agree with TRBD2. V shed 3 bases and J 4 bases; nucleotides not matched to a gene: 7. CDR1 and CDR2 from the germline V gene are LNHDA and SQIVND (reference sequence). The CDR3 is 17 residues long. The DNA for the CDR3 is TGTGCCAGTAGTATGGGTACTAGCGGGGGGGCCGCAGATACGCAGTATTTT. Protein sequence: CASSMGTSGGAADTQYF.

The chain couples TRBV29-1 to TRBJ2-1; D possibly uses TRBD1 or TRBD2 (6 bases each). V was cut by 7 bases and J by 0 bases, with 19 bases left in between. CDR3 length: 16 residues. The germline V gene has CDR1 SQVTM and CDR2 ANQGSEA. CDR3 region: CSAIGGSTASYNEQFF. The CDR3 nucleotides are TGCAGCGCCATAGGGGGGTCGACAGCCTCCTACAATGAGCAGTTCTTC.

The V call is TRBV5-1, the J call TRBJ1-5; D remains unclear. The germline V gene encodes CDR1 SGHRS and CDR2 YFSETQ. The CDR3 contains 15 residues. Trimming removed 0 bases at V and 0 bases at J, with 7 bases between. The CDR3 bases are TGCGCCAGCAGCTTGGGCGGGAATAGCAATCAGCCCCAGCATTTT. Its translation is CASSLGGNSNQPQHF.

Only a few counts were recorded for this clone. The chain has TRBV29-1 and TRBJ1-1; weak D call: TRBD1 (5 bases). CDR1 SQVTM and CDR2 ANQGSEA come from the germline V gene. The CDR3 contains 13 residues. V gave up 7 bases and J gave up 0 bases, with 12 bases separating them. CDR3 nucleotides: TGCAGCGCCCTTCGACAGATGAACACTGAAGCTTTCTTT. Translation gives CSALRQMNTEAFF.

As regards this clone: One end of the junction varies from germline; a read error may be responsible. CDR3 protein: CTSSPQGAQTTYEQYF. CDR3 DNA: TGCACCAGCAGCCCACAGGGGGCCCAAACAACCTACGAGCAGTACTTC. This chain links TRBV4-1 with TRBJ2-7, with 9 bases fitting TRBD1. The CDR3 is 16 amino acids. Germline V gene data show CDR1 as MGHRA and CDR2 as YSYEKL.

The V and J genes are TRBV27 and TRBJ2-5, with D possibly being TRBD1 (5 bases). V lost 3 bases, J lost 4 bases, and 9 bases lay in between. The CDR3 has 13 residues. CDR1 is MNHEY and CDR2 is SMNVEV in the germline V gene (reference sequence). CDR3 nucleotides: TGTGCCAGCAGTTTCCAGGGTAGAGAGACCCAGTACTTC. Encoded protein: CASSFQGRETQYF.

The chain uses TRBV25-1 and TRBJ2-1, with TRBD2 matching 7 bases. The V gene end was trimmed by 4 bases and the J gene end by 3 bases; junction bases not matched to a gene: 9. CDR1 and CDR2 (germline): MGHDK, SYGVNS. The CDR3 is made up of 16 amino acids. The CDR3 nucleotides read TGTGCCAGCAGTGGGAGTTACAGCGGGGACTACAATGAGCAGTTCTTC. Protein product: CASSGSYSGDYNEQFF.

V is TRBV15 and J is TRBJ2-2; D might be TRBD1 (6 bases). Germline CDR1 is LNHNV and CDR2 is YYDKDF (reference sequence). The CDR3 runs to 17 residues. V was shortened by 5 bases and J by 9 bases, with 25 bases between the two germline ends. CDR3 residues: CATSQGNARRPQRELFF. CDR3 DNA: TGTGCCACCAGCCAGGGGAACGCGCGGCGGCCCCAAAGGGAGCTGTTTTTT.

This clone was observed a few times. The genes are TRBV5-4 and TRBJ1-1; no clear D. The ends were cut back, 4 bases at V and 7 bases at J, with 11 bases in the middle. Germline CDR1 is SGHNT and CDR2 is YYREEE (reference sequence). This CDR3 has 12 amino acids. CDR3 protein: CASSQSGFEAFF. The CDR3 DNA reads as TGTGCCAGCAGCCAATCAGGATTTGAAGCTTTCTTT.

This clone was seen more than once but under ten times. The J gene is TRBJ2-5, the V gene TRBV5-1; TRBD2 matches at 7 bases. The CDR3 is made up of 15 amino acids. Trimming at V came to 4 bases and at J to 5 bases, leaving 11 bases not matched to a gene. CDR1 and CDR2 (germline): SGHRS, YFSETQ. Here the CDR3 reads CASSPRQRGVETQYF. The CDR3 nucleotides are TGCGCCAGCAGCCCGCGCCAGCGGGGTGTGGAGACCCAGTACTTC.

The rearrangement uses TRBV11-2 and TRBJ2-1; D is ambiguous. CDR3 length: 13 amino acids. Per the germline V gene, CDR1 is SGHAT and CDR2 is FQNNGV. V was cut by 2 bases and J by 8 bases, with 10 bases left in between. The CDR3 loop is CASSLNSRYEQFF. CDR3 coding DNA: TGTGCCAGCAGCTTAAACAGTAGGTATGAGCAGTTCTTC.

The chain couples TRBV14 to TRBJ2-7; TRBD1 matches 9 bases. Germline V gene sequence: CDR1 SGHDN, CDR2 FVKESK. This CDR3 region has 15 residues. J gave up 2 bases and V 3 bases, and 5 bases lay outside the gene matches. In DNA, the CDR3 is TGTGCCAGCAGCCAGACGGGACAGGGTACCTACGAGCAGTACTTC. This codes for CASSQTGQGTYEQYF.

The rearrangement joins TRBV15 to TRBJ2-3; D gene uncertain. V gave up 0 bases and J gave up 0 bases, with 7 bases separating them. CDR1 LNHNV and CDR2 YYDKDF come from the germline V gene (reference sequence). The CDR3 extends over 15 amino acids. The CDR3 DNA sequence: TGTGCCACCAGCAGAGACGGTACTAGCACAGATACGCAGTATTTT. Its translation is CATSRDGTSTDTQYF.

This clone turned up a few times. The gene calls are TRBV27 and TRBJ1-5; 9 nucleotides align to TRBD1. Trimming cost V 8 bases and J 5 bases; bases outside gene matches: 10. Germline assignment: CDR1 MNHEY and CDR2 SMNVEV (reference sequence). This CDR3 is built from 15 residues. The CDR3 here is CASGGTGFPYQPQHF. The CDR3 coding sequence is TGTGCCAGCGGGGGGACAGGGTTCCCTTATCAGCCCCAGCATTTT.

The chain has TRBV10-3 and TRBJ2-2; 8 nucleotides match TRBD2. J was trimmed by 8 bases and V by 2 bases; bases with no gene match: 10. In germline, CDR1 is ENHRY, CDR2 SYGVKD. The CDR3 sequence is 16 residues long. CDR3 bases: TGTGCCATCAGTGAGAAGTCTAGCGGGTTCGGGGGGGAGCTGTTTTTT. It translates to CAISEKSSGFGGELFF.

The gene calls are TRBV19 and TRBJ2-7, with 8 nucleotides matching TRBD1. CDR1 is LNHDA and CDR2 is SQIVND in the germline V gene (reference sequence). V lost 3 bases, J lost 5 bases, and 6 bases stayed unmatched. The CDR3 covers 14 residues. CDR3 protein: CASSIGQGAHEQYF. In DNA form, the CDR3 reads TGTGCCAGTAGTATCGGGCAGGGGGCCCACGAGCAGTACTTC.

The rearrangement joins TRBV12-2 to TRBJ2-6; TRBD2, the table's D call, was not compared with the DNA. TRBV12-2 is noted as a pseudogene. The CDR3 consists of 17 residues. The CDR3 coding sequence is TGTGCAAGTCGCAGCGCGGCCACACAAAGTCGGGCCAACGTCCTGACTTTC. It codes for CASRSAATQSRANVLTF.

The V gene is TRBV7-9, the J gene TRBJ2-6; D is perhaps TRBD1 (6 bases). This CDR3 contains 17 residues. Trimming took off 4 bases at V and 0 bases at J, with 13 bases between the two ends. From germline, CDR1 is SEHNR and CDR2 FQNEAQ (reference sequence). The CDR3 DNA reads as TGTGCCAGCAGCTCGTTGACAGGTAGCTCTGGGGCCAACGTCCTGACTTTC. Its protein is CASSSLTGSSGANVLTF.

J is TRBJ2-3 and V is TRBV10-1; D gene ambiguous. The germline V gene encodes CDR1 WNHNN and CDR2 SYGVQD (reference sequence). This CDR3 is built from 12 residues. V was shortened by 3 bases and J by 2 bases, with 3 bases between the two germline ends. CDR3 bases: TGCGCCAGCAGTGACCTCACAGATACGCAGTATTTT. Residues: CASSDLTDTQYF.

This chain's CDR3 is CASSILARRPNRSGELFF. CDR3 DNA: TGTGCCAGTAGTATCTTGGCTAGGAGGCCGAATAGATCCGGGGAGCTGTTTTTT. The chain couples TRBV19 to TRBJ2-2; tentative D call: TRBD2 (5 bases). The CDR3 sequence is 18 residues long. CDR1 is LNHDA, CDR2 SQIVND, per germline (reference sequence). The ends were cut back, 3 bases at V and 6 bases at J, with 23 bases in the middle.

The chain recombines TRBV5-1 with TRBJ2-3; TRBD1 matches at 9 bases. V lost 0 bases, J lost 5 bases, and 1 base stayed unmatched. CDR1 is SGHRS, CDR2 YFSETQ, per germline. The CDR3 length is 14 residues. The CDR3 nucleotides read TGCGCCAGCAGCTTGGGACAGGGGGGAGATACGCAGTATTTT. This encodes CASSLGQGGDTQYF. The full variable domain, its missing parts supplied by reference TRBV5-1 and TRBJ2-3, is KAGVTQTPRYLIKTRGQQVTLSCSPISGHRSVSWYQQTPGQGLQFLFEYFSETQRNKGNFPGRFSGRQFSNSRSEMNVSTLELGDSALYLCASSLGQGGDTQYFGPGTRLTVL.

This clone was counted once. The chain is built from TRBV19 and TRBJ1-1; 9 nucleotides match TRBD1. CDR1 is LNHDA and CDR2 is SQIVND in the germline V gene (reference sequence). V was pared by 6 bases and J by 3 bases, with 2 bases of the junction left unmatched. This CDR3 has 13 residues. The DNA for the CDR3 is TGTGCCAGTAGAGGACAGGGGCACACTGAAGCTTTCTTT. Translating it yields CASRGQGHTEAFF.